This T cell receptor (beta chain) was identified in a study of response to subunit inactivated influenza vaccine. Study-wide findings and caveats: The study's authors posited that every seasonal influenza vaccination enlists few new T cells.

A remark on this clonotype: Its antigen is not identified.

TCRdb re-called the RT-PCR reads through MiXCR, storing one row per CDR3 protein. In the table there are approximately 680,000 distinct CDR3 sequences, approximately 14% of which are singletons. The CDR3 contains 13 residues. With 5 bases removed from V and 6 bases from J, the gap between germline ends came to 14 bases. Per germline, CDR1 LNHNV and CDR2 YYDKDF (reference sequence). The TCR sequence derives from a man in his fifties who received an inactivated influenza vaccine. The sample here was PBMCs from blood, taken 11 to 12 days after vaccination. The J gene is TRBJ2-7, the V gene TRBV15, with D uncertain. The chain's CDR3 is CATSWGPDVEQYF. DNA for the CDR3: TGTGCCACCAGCTGGGGTCCGGATGTCGAGCAGTACTTC.